This T cell receptor beta chain was sequenced for a study of shared clonotypes between healthy human individuals. Study information: A couple of women and three men aged 18 to 49 served as donors.

V was pared by 3 bases and J by 7 bases, with 4 bases between. Germline V gene data show CDR1 as LNHDA and CDR2 as SQIVND (reference sequence). The CDR3 contains 11 residues. This clone was seen only once. Its antigen remains unidentified. Sequencing used immunoSEQ multiplex PCR; TCRdb keeps in-frame clones, though not all of them. The data hold approximately 1.9 million clones, with just over 90% observed a single time. CD8 cells regarded as naive lacked CD45RO, were positively chosen for CCR7, and omitted terminally differentiated effector memory CD45RA+ cells. Free of recent acute infections or vaccinations, the donors were healthy HIV-negative adults. Study-wide points: Few donors limited the genetic and exposure-history diversity represented.

The chain has TRBV19 and TRBJ2-4; D uncertain. Sequenced input: naive CD8+ T cells from PBMCs. This receptor was taken from a man between 18 and 35 years old in good health. Some clones in this sample may be carry-over from other donors' samples. This CDR3 reads CASSMGNIQYF. The CDR3 DNA sequence: TGTGCCAGTAGTATGGGGAACATTCAGTACTTC.